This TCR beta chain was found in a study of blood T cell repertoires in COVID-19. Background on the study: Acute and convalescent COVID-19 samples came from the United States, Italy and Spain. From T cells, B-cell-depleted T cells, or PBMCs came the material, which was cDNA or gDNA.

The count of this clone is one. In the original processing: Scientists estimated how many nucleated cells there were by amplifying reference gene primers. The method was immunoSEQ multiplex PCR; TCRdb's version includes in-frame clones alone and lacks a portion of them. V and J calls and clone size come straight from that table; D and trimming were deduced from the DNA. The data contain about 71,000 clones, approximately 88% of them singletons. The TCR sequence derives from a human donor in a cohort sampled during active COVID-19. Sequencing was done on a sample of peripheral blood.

CDR3 sequence: CASSSHAYLGGGNEQFF. The CDR3 nucleotides are TGCGCCAGCAGCTCTCATGCTTATTTAGGGGGCGGCAATGAGCAGTTCTTC. This sequence joins TRBV10-2 and TRBJ2-1, with 7 positions matching TRBD1. In germline, CDR1 is WSHSY, CDR2 SAAADI. The J segment lost 6 bases and the V segment lost 6 bases, leaving 17 bases of the junction unmatched. The CDR3 consists of 17 residues.